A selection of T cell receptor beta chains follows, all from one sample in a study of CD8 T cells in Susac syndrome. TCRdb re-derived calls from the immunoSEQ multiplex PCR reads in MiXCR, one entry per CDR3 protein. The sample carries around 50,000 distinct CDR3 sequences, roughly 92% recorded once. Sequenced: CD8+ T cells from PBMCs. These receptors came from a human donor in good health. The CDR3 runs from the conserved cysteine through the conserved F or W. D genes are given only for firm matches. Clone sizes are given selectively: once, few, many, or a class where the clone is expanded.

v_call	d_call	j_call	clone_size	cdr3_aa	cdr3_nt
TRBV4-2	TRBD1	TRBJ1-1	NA	CASRSDRGGNTEAFF	TGTGCCAGCAGGTCGGACAGGGGCGGAAACACTGAAGCTTTCTTT
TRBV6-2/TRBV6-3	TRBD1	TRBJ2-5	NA	CASSYSRQGRRETQYF	TGTGCCAGCAGTTACTCAAGACAGGGACGAAGGGAGACCCAGTACTTC
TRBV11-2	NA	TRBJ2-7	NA	CASSLGDIFEQYF	TGTGCCAGCAGCTTAGGGGACATATTCGAGCAGTACTTC
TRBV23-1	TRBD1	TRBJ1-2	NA	CASSQSWTGAIGGYTF	TGCGCCAGCAGTCAATCGTGGACAGGAGCGATCGGGGGCTACACCTTC
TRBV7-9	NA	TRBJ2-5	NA	CASSPGPFQETQYF	TGTGCCAGCAGCCCGGGACCTTTTCAAGAGACCCAGTACTTC
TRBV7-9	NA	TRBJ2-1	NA	CASSLAQGGYNEQFF	TGTGCCAGCAGCTTAGCGCAAGGGGGTTACAATGAGCAGTTCTTC
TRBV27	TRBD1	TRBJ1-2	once	CASGYRGNYGYTF	TGTGCCAGCGGATACAGGGGGAACTATGGCTACACCTTC
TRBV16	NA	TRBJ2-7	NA	CASSGRGSYEQYF	TGTGCCAGCTCTGGCAGGGGCTCCTACGAGCAGTACTTC
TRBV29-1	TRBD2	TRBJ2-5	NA	CSAPGGRAGETQYF	TGCAGCGCCCCCGGCGGGAGGGCCGGTGAGACCCAGTACTTC
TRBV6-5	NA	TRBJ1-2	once	CASSYGGYDYGYTF	TGTGCCAGCAGTTACGGAGGGTACGACTATGGCTACACCTTC
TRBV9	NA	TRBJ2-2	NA	CASSVAVGEYGGTGELFF	TGTGCCAGCAGCGTAGCGGTGGGAGAGTACGGGGGAACCGGGGAGCTGTTTTTT
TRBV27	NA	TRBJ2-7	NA	CASSHTRGFAEQYF	TGTGCCAGCAGTCATACTAGGGGATTTGCCGAGCAGTACTTC
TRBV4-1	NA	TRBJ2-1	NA	CASSQESVNEQFF	TGCGCCAGCAGCCAAGAGTCCGTCAATGAGCAGTTCTTC
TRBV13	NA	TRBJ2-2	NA	CASSSVTGELFF	TGTGCCAGCAGCTCCGTAACCGGGGAGCTGTTTTTT
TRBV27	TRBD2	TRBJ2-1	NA	CASSSQGTSGANEQFF	TGTGCCAGCAGTTCCCAAGGGACTAGCGGGGCAAATGAGCAGTTCTTC
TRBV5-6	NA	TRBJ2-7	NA	CASTESPQGSYEQYF	TGTGCCAGCACCGAAAGTCCTCAGGGCTCCTACGAGCAGTACTTC
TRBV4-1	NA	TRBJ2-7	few	CASSQDRSFYEQYF	TGCGCCAGCAGCCAAGACAGGTCTTTCTACGAGCAGTACTTC
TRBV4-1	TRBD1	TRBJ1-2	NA	CASSQDSRTGYGYTF	TGCGCCAGCAGCCAAGATAGTCGGACAGGCTATGGCTACACCTTC
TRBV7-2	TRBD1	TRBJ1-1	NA	CASSWTGGLNEAFF	TGTGCCAGCAGCTGGACAGGGGGCTTGAATGAAGCTTTCTTT
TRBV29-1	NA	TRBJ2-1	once	CSGMKGSYNEQFF	TGCAGCGGGATGAAAGGATCCTACAATGAGCAGTTCTTC
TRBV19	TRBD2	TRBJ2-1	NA	CASSLRLAGAYNEQFF	TGTGCCAGTAGTCTCCGACTAGCGGGAGCCTACAATGAGCAGTTCTTC
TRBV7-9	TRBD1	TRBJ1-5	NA	CATSPGQGGSNQPQHF	TGTGCCACAAGCCCCGGACAGGGGGGAAGCAATCAGCCCCAGCATTTT
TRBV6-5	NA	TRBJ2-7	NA	CASGRNEQYF	TGTGCCAGCGGGCGGAACGAGCAGTACTTC
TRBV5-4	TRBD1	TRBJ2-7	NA	CASSYDRGDEQYF	TGTGCCAGCAGTTATGACAGGGGGGACGAGCAGTACTTC
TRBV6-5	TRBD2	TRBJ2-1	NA	CASSYLRESNEQFF	TGTGCCAGCAGTTACTTGCGGGAGAGCAATGAGCAGTTCTTC
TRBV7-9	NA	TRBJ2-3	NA	CASSTLGGTDTQYF	TGTGCCAGCTCCACCCTAGGGGGAACAGATACGCAGTATTTT
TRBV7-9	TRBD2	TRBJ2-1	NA	CASSSILAGGPNEQFF	TGTGCCAGCAGTTCAATACTAGCGGGAGGGCCGAATGAGCAGTTCTTC
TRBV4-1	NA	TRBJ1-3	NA	CASSQGGRDTIYF	TGCGCCAGCAGCCAAGGGGGCCGGGACACCATATATTTT
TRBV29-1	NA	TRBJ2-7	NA	CSVDAATSGYEQYF	TGCAGCGTTGATGCGGCCACCTCGGGCTACGAGCAGTACTTC
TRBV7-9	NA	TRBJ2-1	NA	CASSGGPSEFDEQFF	TGTGCCAGCAGCGGAGGTCCCTCGGAGTTCGATGAGCAGTTCTTC
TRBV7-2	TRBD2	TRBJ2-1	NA	CASSFLAGTRNEQFF	TGTGCCAGCAGCTTCCTAGCGGGAACCCGCAATGAGCAGTTCTTC
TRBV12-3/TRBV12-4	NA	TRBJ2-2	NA	CASSVWGSNTGELFF	TGTGCCAGCAGTGTTTGGGGGTCGAACACCGGGGAGCTGTTTTTT
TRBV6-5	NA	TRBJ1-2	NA	CASSYSSLGGWTNYGYTF	TGTGCCAGCAGTTACTCGTCCTTAGGGGGGTGGACTAACTATGGCTACACCTTC
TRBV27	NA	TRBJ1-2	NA	CASSTHAGAPGGYTF	TGTGCCAGCAGTACCCACGCAGGGGCCCCGGGTGGCTACACCTTC
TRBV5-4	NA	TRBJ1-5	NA	CASSLDGNQPQHF	TGTGCCAGCAGCTTGGACGGGAATCAGCCCCAGCATTTT
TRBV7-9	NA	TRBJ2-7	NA	CASEGAEGYEQYF	TGTGCCTCCGAGGGGGCGGAGGGGTACGAGCAGTACTTC
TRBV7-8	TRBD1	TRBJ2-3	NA	CASSLAATGGGTRTDTQYF	TGTGCCAGCAGCTTAGCGGCCACAGGGGGTGGCACCCGCACAGATACGCAGTATTTT
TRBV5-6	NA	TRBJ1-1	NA	CASSFSVTEAFF	TGTGCCAGCAGCTTTTCAGTGACTGAAGCTTTCTTT
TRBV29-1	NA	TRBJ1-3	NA	CSVENSGNTIYF	TGCAGCGTTGAGAACTCTGGAAACACCATATATTTT
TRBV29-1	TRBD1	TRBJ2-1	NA	CSVEDWDPGQGANNEQFF	TGCAGCGTTGAAGATTGGGATCCGGGACAGGGGGCCAACAATGAGCAGTTCTTC
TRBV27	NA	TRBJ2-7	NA	CASSSGTMGYEQYF	TGTGCCAGCAGTTCCGGGACCATGGGCTACGAGCAGTACTTC
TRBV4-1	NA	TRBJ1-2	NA	CASSRLGADGYTF	TGCGCCAGCAGCCGGCTGGGGGCTGATGGCTACACCTTC
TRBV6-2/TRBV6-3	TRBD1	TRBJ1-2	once	CASSYFLTGGADGYTF	TGTGCCAGCAGTTACTTCCTCACAGGGGGCGCCGATGGCTACACCTTC
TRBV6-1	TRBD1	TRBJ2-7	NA	CASIVSGQARYEQYF	TGTGCCAGCATTGTATCGGGACAGGCCCGCTACGAGCAGTACTTC
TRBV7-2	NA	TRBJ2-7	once	CASSLDNRPSYEQYF	TGTGCCAGCAGCTTAGACAACAGGCCCTCCTACGAGCAGTACTTC
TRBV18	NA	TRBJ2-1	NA	CASSPDRETSYNEQFF	TGTGCCAGCTCACCAGATCGGGAGACCTCCTACAATGAGCAGTTCTTC
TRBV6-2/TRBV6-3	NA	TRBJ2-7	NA	CASSYSGQAREQYF	TGTGCCAGCAGTTACTCCGGGCAGGCCAGGGAGCAGTACTTC
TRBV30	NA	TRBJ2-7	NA	CAWNDRPSYEQYF	TGTGCCTGGAATGATAGGCCCAGCTACGAGCAGTACTTC